Below are 13 T cell receptor beta chains sequenced from a single sample in a study of CD8 T cells in ankylosing spondylitis. General study findings and limits: In ankylosing spondylitis blood, a motif of about eight highly homologous TCR beta variants appeared characteristic.

No antigens are known for them. One entry per CDR3 protein results from TCRdb running MiXCR on the 5' RACE reads. The table lists roughly 440,000 distinct CDR3 sequences, over 15% of them singletons. The sample was blood, either unsorted or a sorted T cell fraction (not recorded which). The receptors were sampled from a male donor with ankylosing spondylitis.

The rearrangement joins TRBV29-1 to TRBJ2-5; 9 bases are a match to TRBD1. The CDR3 extends over 13 amino acids. J was trimmed by 5 bases and V by 6 bases; bases with no gene match: 7. Per germline, CDR1 SQVTM and CDR2 ANQGSEA. CDR3 in amino acids: CSVSGQGRETQYF. In DNA form, the CDR3 reads TGCAGCGTCTCTGGACAGGGGCGGGAGACCCAGTACTTC.

The rearrangement joins TRBV4-1 to TRBJ1-2; 10 nucleotides agree with TRBD1. V shed 1 base, J shed 3 bases, and the junction held 2 bases outside the gene matches. The CDR3 is made up of 15 amino acids. From germline, CDR1 is MGHRA and CDR2 YSYEKL. The CDR3 loop is CASSQVGQGDYGYTF. CDR3 in DNA: TGCGCCAGCAGCCAAGTCGGACAGGGGGACTATGGCTACACCTTC.

This rearrangement joins TRBV2 to TRBJ2-5; TRBD2 matches at 10 bases. Germline CDR1 is SNHLY and CDR2 is FYNNEI. With 5 bases clipped from V and 6 bases from J, the junction kept 3 bases outside the gene matches. CDR3 size: 13 residues. The CDR3: CASSRTSGQTQYF. CDR3 sequence (DNA): TGTGCCAGCAGTCGGACTAGCGGACAGACCCAGTACTTC.

This clonotype was seen at least ten times. CDR3 DNA: TGTGCCAGCAGCCGGGGCAATGAGCAGTTCTTC. Its protein is CASSRGNEQFF. The chain couples TRBV12-3 or TRBV12-4 to TRBJ2-1; a possible D gene is TRBD2 (5 bases). The CDR3 is 11 residues long. Between the trimmed V and J ends, which lost 6 bases and 6 bases, there was a span of 6 bases.

This clonotype was counted between two and nine times. This chain connects TRBV12-3 or TRBV12-4 to TRBJ2-4, with D unclear. The V and J ends lost 4 bases and 0 bases respectively, with 7 bases between them. The CDR3 consists of 14 residues. For the CDR3, the DNA is TGTGCCAGCAGTTCTCAGATAGCCAAAAACATTCAGTACTTC. Translating it yields CASSSQIAKNIQYF.

This clonotype was seen repeatedly, ten times or more. The rearrangement links TRBV4-2 to TRBJ2-7, with a weak D call TRBD2 (6 bases). Germline values: CDR1 LGHNA, CDR2 YNFKEQ. The V end was cut by 0 bases, the J end by 5 bases, with 17 bases between. The length of the CDR3 is 16 residues. Here the CDR3 reads CASSQEAWLASHEQYF. As DNA, the CDR3 is TGTGCCAGCAGCCAAGAAGCGTGGCTAGCGTCCCACGAGCAGTACTTC.

The rearrangement links TRBV28 to TRBJ1-5; maybe TRBD1 (5 bases). The CDR3 is 15 amino acids. Germline-derived CDR1 and CDR2 are MDHEN and SYDVKM. V was shortened by 6 bases and J by 7 bases, with 19 bases between the two germline ends. Here the CDR3 reads CASSRDDPHGQPQHF. The CDR3 DNA reads TGTGCCAGCAGCCGGGACGACCCACACGGACAGCCCCAGCATTTT.

The chain employs TRBV7-9 and TRBJ1-4; 8 positions agree with TRBD1. The CDR3 covers 15 residues. Germline V CDR1 and CDR2: SEHNR, FQNEAQ (reference sequence). After removal of 2 bases from V and 7 bases from J, the junction contained 6 bases not matched to a gene. In DNA, the CDR3 is TGTGCCAGCAGCTTAAGGACAGGGATGGGTGAAAAACTGTTTTTT. Residues: CASSLRTGMGEKLFF.

This clonotype was counted ten times or more. This chain uses TRBV29-1 with TRBJ1-2; tentative D call: TRBD1 (5 bases). The ends were cut back, 3 bases at V and 6 bases at J, with 8 bases in the middle. CDR1 and CDR2 (germline): SQVTM, ANQGSEA. The CDR3 length is 11 residues. The CDR3 bases are TGCAGCGTTGATATCAGGGATGGCTACACCTTC. Translation: CSVDIRDGYTF.

J is TRBJ1-3 and V is TRBV5-8; D uncertain. V lost 1 base and J 1 base, leaving 9 bases between the germline ends. This CDR3 comprises 15 residues. The germline V gene encodes CDR1 SGHTS and CDR2 YDEGEE. The CDR3 nucleotides read TGTGCCAGCAGCTTGTTCCGGACGTCTGGAAACACCATATATTTT. Its protein is CASSLFRTSGNTIYF.

This clonotype was found a few times. The chain employs TRBV10-3 and TRBJ2-7; 8 bases line up with TRBD1. The germline CDR1 and CDR2 sequences are ENHRY and SYGVKD. V lost 3 bases and J lost 5; bases outside the gene matches: 12. The length of the CDR3 is 16 residues. Written as DNA, the CDR3 is TGTGCCATCAGTGACCCGACCGGACAGGGAACGAACGAGCAGTACTTC. This sequence encodes CAISDPTGQGTNEQYF.

A few counts support this clonotype. This chain uses TRBV6-1 with TRBJ1-1; TRBD1 matches 11 bases. The J segment lost 3 bases and the V segment lost 5 bases, leaving 5 bases of the junction unmatched. Germline V gene sequence: CDR1 MNHNS, CDR2 SASEGT. This CDR3 contains 15 residues. The CDR3 nucleotides read TGTGCCAGCAGTCGACGGGACAGGGGGGACACTGAAGCTTTCTTT. It yields the protein CASSRRDRGDTEAFF.

The rearrangement links TRBV20-1 to TRBJ1-5, with a possible D match to TRBD1 (5 bases). CDR3 length: 17 residues. Germline-derived CDR1 and CDR2 are DFQATT and SNEGSKA (reference sequence). The V and J ends lost 1 base and 0 bases respectively, with 16 bases between them. The CDR3 region has the DNA TGCAGTGCTAGAGGCCAGGGCAGCCTTTATAGCAATCAGCCCCAGCATTTT. This gives the protein CSARGQGSLYSNQPQHF.